The sequence of this T cell receptor (beta chain) was determined in a study of control samples from healthy donors and cancer patients. Clones were sequenced by immunoSEQ multiplex PCR, and TCRdb holds only the in-frame ones, with some missing. The sample contains about 190,000 clones, around 93% of which appear only once. The CDR3 loop spans 18 amino acids. Trimming stripped 3 bases from V and 7 bases from J, with 22 bases between. CDR1 and CDR2 (germline): MNHEY, SMNVEV (reference sequence). This TCR came from a man younger than 35 in good health. V usage is TRBV27 and J usage is TRBJ1-6, with D possibly matching TRBD1 (5 bases). The sample consisted of blood. The CDR3 sequence is CASSLVYSGPRGNSPLHF. The CDR3 DNA is TGTGCCAGCAGTTTGGTGTACAGTGGCCCCCGGGGGAATTCACCCCTCCACTTT.